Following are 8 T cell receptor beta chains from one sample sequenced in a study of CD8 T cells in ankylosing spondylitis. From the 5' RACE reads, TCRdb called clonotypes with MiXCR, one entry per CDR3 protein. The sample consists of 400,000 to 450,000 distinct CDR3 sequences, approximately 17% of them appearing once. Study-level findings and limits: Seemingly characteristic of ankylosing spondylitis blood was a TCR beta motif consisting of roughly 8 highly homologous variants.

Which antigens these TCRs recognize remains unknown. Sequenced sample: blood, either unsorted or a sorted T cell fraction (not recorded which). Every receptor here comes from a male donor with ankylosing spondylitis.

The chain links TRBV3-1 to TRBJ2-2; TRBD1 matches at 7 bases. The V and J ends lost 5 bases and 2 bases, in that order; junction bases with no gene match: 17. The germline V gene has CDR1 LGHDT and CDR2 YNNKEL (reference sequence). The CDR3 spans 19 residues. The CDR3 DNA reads TGTGCCAGCAGCGGGGGACAGTACGTTACCCGAAGAAACACCGGGGAGCTGTTTTTT. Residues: CASSGGQYVTRRNTGELFF.

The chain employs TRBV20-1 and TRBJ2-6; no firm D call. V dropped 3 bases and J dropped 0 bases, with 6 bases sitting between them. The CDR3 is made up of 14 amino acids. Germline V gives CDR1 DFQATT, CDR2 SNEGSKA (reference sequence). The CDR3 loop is CSASSGSGANVLTF. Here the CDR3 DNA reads TGCAGTGCTAGTTCAGGCTCTGGGGCCAACGTCCTGACTTTC.

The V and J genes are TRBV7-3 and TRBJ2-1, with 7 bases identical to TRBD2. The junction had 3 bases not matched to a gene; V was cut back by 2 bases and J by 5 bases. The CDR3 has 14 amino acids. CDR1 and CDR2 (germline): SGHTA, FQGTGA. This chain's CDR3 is CASSLSSGNNEQFF. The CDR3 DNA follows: TGTGCCAGCAGCTTATCTAGCGGCAACAATGAGCAGTTCTTC.

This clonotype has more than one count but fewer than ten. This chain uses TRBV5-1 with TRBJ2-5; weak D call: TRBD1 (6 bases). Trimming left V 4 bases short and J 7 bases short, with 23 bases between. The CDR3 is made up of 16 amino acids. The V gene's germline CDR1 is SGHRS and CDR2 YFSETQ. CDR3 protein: CASSPPGAASVGTQYF. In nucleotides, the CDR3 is TGCGCCAGCAGCCCACCAGGGGCAGCCAGCGTGGGGACCCAGTACTTC.

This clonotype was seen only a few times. This CDR3 is CASSWDRVDTGELFF. CDR3 DNA sequence: TGTGCCAGCAGCTGGGACAGAGTCGACACCGGGGAGCTGTTTTTT. V usage is TRBV5-5 and J usage is TRBJ2-2; 7 nucleotides match TRBD1. V shed 3 bases and J 3 bases; nucleotides not matched to a gene: 5. Germline V gene data show CDR1 as SGHKS and CDR2 as YYEKEE (reference sequence). The CDR3 length is 15 residues.

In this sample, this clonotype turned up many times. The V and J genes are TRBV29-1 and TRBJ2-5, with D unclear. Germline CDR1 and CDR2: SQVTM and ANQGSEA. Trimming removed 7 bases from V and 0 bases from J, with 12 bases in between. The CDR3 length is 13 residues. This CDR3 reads CSAPDGNQETQYF. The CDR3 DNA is TGCAGCGCCCCCGACGGAAACCAAGAGACCCAGTACTTC.

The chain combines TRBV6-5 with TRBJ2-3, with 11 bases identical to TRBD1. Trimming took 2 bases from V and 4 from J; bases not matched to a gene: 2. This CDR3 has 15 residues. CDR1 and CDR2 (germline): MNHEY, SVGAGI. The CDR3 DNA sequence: TGTGCCAGCAGTTACGGGGGACAGGGGGCAGATACGCAGTATTTT. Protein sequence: CASSYGGQGADTQYF.

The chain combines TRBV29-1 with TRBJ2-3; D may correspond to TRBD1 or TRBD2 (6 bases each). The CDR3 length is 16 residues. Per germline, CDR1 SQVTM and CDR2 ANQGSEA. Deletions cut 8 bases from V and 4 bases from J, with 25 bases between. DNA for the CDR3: TGCAGCACCGCGGGGACCAGGGGTGACCTTTCAGATACGCAGTATTTT. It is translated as CSTAGTRGDLSDTQYF.